The 2 T cell receptor beta chains presented below share a single source sample, sequenced in a study of naive and memory T cell subsets. An equimolar mix of two oligonucleotides served as the beta constant-region primer for TRBC1 and TRBC2. Nested alpha and beta constant-region primers with the SP2 primer drove four PCR rounds on ligated cDNA. TCRdb redid the calling of the UMI-ligation and nested PCR reads with MiXCR, one entry per CDR3 protein. Among over 100,000 distinct CDR3 sequences listed, 35% to 45% were seen once. The sequenced sample was central memory CD4+ T cells from blood. These receptors all come from a human donor in good health.

This chain joins TRBV18 and TRBJ2-4; perhaps D is TRBD1 or TRBD2 (5 bases each). The CDR3 has 13 residues. Looked up from germline, CDR1 is KGHSH and CDR2 is LQKENI. Trimming stripped 4 bases from V and 7 bases from J, with 11 bases between. CDR3 residues: CASSLNEGNIQYF. In DNA, the CDR3 is TGTGCCAGCTCACTGAATGAGGGGAACATTCAGTACTTC. The full variable domain, with the rest looked up from reference TRBV18 and TRBJ2-4, is NAGVMQNPRHLVRRRGQEARLRCSPMKGHSHVYWYRQLPEEGLKFMVYLQKENIIDESGMPKERFSAEFPKEGPSILRIQQVVRGDSAAYFCASSLNEGNIQYFGAGTRLSVL.

This clonotype has more than one count but fewer than ten. The V call is TRBV27, the J call TRBJ2-7; 10 bases fit TRBD1. Germline V gives CDR1 MNHEY, CDR2 SMNVEV (reference sequence). The CDR3 has 15 residues. V lost 6 bases, J lost 6 bases, and 11 bases stayed unmatched. The CDR3 nucleotides read TGTGCCAGCAGCCACAAGGGGACAGGGGTGGCCGAGCAGTACTTC. Translating it yields CASSHKGTGVAEQYF.